This T cell receptor beta chain was found in a study of blood T cell repertoires in COVID-19 (dated by TCRdb to the early 2020s). Regarding the complete study: Samples covering the acute and convalescent phases of COVID-19 were provided by collaborators in the United States, Italy and Spain. The material from the prospective study consisted of cDNA or gDNA derived from T cells, B-cell-depleted T cells, or PBMCs. Subjects who had been exposed to COVID-19, were actively infected with it, or had recovered from it provided the deeply sampled blood TCRbeta repertoires that made up the dataset. The repertoires were released in a freely available public database meant as a resource for research on the immune response to SARS-CoV-2. Samples came from the ongoing ImmuneRACE study (first 160 participants) plus 1,254 subjects from 6 global collaborators. The sample metadata nearly always contained a de-identified subject ID, COVID-19 status, age in years and sex. Where HLA class I and class II types were available, the types were taken from metadata supplied by the sample provider, not from assay-based typing.

CDR1 and CDR2 were assigned from the germline V gene as SQVTM and ANQGSEA. The CDR3 contains 15 residues, cysteine and phenylalanine counted. The only DNA kept is the CDR3, 45 bases in frame from the first base. The germline V end is reduced by 3 bases and the J end by 4 bases; junction bases left unmatched: 7. The immunoSEQ Assay, a bias-controlled multiplex PCR, was used to amplify TCRbeta CDR3 regions from genomic DNA. The source study handled its data this way. The number of nucleated cells in each sample was estimated from the amplification of reference gene primers within the assay. To quantify the absolute abundance of each unique TCRbeta CDR3 rearrangement, sequence reads were collapsed and filtered. Productive Simpson clonality was computed per sample as the square root of Simpson's diversity index over productive rearrangements. The table comes from immuneACCESS by way of TCRdb, which keeps in-frame sequences with V and J called. Part of the clones is missing from these tables; in studies checked, under half for an unresolved V gene and the rest for unknown reasons. V, J and clone size were drawn from that table, and D and trimming were deduced from the DNA. Within this sample are 200,000 to 250,000 clones, with approximately 90% of them counted one time only. 3% to 4.5% of the sample is held by the ten biggest clonotypes.

Participants in the prospective study were aged about 18 to 95 years, lived in over 20 United States geographic areas, and enrolled through a virtual design. In the prospective study, participants were assigned to cohorts based on the clinical history participants reported in a screening survey and a study questionnaire. Each participant in the prospective study had whole blood, serum and a nasopharyngeal or oropharyngeal swab collected by mobile phlebotomists. Prospective study participants could optionally give additional blood draws and questionnaires over an approximately 2-month period. Before DNA extraction, prospective study blood samples were shipped either frozen or at room temperature. This clone was detected only once. The antigen it recognizes is unknown. No much larger clonotype is one base removed from it; base qualities were not supplied. On the study overall, not on this receptor specifically: How much clinical and demographic metadata was included differed by source and by participant, and the metadata was provided uncurated.

The source material was PBMCs or T cells enriched from blood (not recorded which). The clonotype was recovered from a woman between 40 and 50 years old with acute COVID-19. This sequence uses TRBV29-1 and TRBJ2-7; TRBD2 matches 12 bases in the middle. The CDR3 sequence is CSVERPSGGVYEQYF. DNA sequence: TGCAGCGTTGAGAGGCCTAGCGGGGGGGTATACGAGCAGTACTTC.